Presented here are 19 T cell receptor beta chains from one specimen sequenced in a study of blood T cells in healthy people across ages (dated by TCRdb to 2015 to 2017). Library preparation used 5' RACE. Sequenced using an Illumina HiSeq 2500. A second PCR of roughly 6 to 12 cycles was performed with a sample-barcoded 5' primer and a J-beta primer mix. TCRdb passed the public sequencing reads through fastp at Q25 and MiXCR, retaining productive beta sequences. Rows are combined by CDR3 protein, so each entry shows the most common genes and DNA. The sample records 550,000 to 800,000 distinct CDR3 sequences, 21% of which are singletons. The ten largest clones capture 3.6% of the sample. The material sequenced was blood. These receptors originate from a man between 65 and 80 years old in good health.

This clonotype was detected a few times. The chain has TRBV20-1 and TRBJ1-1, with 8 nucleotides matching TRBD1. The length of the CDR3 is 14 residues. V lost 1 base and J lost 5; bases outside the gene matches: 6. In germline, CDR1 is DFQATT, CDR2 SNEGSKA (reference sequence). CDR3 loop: CSARGRGPDTEAFF. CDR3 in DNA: TGCAGTGCTAGAGGCAGGGGGCCAGATACTGAAGCTTTCTTT.

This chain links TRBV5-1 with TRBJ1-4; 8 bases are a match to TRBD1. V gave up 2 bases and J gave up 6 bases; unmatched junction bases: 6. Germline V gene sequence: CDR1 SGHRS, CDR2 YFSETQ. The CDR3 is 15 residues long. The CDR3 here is CASSFRQGKDEKLFF. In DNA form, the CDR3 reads TGCGCCAGCAGCTTCCGACAGGGGAAGGATGAAAAACTGTTTTTT.

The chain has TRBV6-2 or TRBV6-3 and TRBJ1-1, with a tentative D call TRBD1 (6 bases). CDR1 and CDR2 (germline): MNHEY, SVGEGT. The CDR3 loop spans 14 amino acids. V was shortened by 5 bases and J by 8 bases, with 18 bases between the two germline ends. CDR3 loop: CASSRQGLGGEAFF. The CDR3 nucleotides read TGTGCCAGCAGTCGCCAGGGGCTGGGTGGCGAAGCTTTCTTT.

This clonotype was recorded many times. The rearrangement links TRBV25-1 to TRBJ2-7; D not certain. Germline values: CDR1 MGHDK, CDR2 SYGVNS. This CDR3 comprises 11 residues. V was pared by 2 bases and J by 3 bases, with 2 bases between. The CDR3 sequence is CASSEGYEQYF. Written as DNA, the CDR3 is TGTGCCAGCAGTGAAGGCTACGAGCAGTACTTC.

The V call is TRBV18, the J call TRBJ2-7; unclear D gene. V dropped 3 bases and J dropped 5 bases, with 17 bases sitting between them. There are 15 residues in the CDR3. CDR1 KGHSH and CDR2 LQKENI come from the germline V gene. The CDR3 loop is CASSPEQSGLDEQYF. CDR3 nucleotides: TGTGCCAGCTCACCGGAGCAAAGTGGGTTGGACGAGCAGTACTTC.

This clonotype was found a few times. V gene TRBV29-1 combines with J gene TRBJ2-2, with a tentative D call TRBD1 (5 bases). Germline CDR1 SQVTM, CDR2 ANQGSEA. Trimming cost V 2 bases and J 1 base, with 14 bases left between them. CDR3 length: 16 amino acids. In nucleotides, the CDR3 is TGCAGCGTTGAAACCATGGCCAGGGTGAACACCGGGGAGCTGTTTTTT. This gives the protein CSVETMARVNTGELFF.

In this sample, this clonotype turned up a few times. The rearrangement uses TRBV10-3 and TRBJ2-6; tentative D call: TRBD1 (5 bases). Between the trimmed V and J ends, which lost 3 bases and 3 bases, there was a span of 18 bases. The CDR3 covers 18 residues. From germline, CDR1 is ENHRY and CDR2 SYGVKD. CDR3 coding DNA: TGTGCCATCAGTGATTCCCAGGGCTCCCTCGGTGGGGCCAACGTCCTGACTTTC. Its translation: CAISDSQGSLGGANVLTF.

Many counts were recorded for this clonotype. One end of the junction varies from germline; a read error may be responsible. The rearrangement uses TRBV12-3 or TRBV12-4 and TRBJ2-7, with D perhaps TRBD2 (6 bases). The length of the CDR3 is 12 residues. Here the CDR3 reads CASSLGGNEQYF. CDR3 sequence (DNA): TGTGCCAGCAGCTTAGGAGGGAACGAGCAGTACTTC.

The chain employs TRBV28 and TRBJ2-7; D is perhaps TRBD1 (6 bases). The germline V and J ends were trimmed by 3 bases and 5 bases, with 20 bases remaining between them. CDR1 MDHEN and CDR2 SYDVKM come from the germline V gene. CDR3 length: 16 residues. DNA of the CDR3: TGTGCCAGCAGTTTCGGGCAGGGGAAAAGGAGCAACGAGCAGTACTTC. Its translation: CASSFGQGKRSNEQYF.

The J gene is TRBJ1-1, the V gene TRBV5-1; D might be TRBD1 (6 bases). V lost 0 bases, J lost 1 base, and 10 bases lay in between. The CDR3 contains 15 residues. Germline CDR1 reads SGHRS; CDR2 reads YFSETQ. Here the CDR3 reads CASSLVGGANTEAFF. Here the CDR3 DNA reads TGCGCCAGCAGCTTGGTTGGGGGGGCGAACACTGAAGCTTTCTTT.

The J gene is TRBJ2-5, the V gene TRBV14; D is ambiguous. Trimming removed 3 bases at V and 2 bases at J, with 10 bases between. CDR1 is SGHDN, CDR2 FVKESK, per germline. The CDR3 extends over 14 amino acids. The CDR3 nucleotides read TGTGCCAGCAGCCAGGGAAACCGACAAGAGACCCAGTACTTC. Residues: CASSQGNRQETQYF.

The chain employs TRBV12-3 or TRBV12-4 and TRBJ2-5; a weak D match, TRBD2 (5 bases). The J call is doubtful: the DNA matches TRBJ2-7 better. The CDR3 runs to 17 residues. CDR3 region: CASFGGFVGFNFDEQYF. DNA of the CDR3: TGTGCCAGCTTCGGAGGTTTTGTGGGTTTTAACTTCGACGAGCAGTACTTC.

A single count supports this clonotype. The CDR3 here is CASSPDLSSYNSPLHF. The DNA of the CDR3 is TGTGCCAGCAGCCCCGATTTGAGCTCCTATAATTCACCCCTCCACTTT. The chain links TRBV7-2 to TRBJ1-6, with D uncertain. The CDR3 totals 16 residues. The V gene's germline CDR1 is SGHTA and CDR2 FQGNSA. V lost 5 bases to trimming and J lost 0 bases, with 11 bases between them.

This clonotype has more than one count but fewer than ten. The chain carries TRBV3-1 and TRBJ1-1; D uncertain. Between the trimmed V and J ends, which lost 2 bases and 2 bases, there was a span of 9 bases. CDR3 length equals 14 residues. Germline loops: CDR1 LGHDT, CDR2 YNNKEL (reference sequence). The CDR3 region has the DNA TGTGCCAGCAGCCAAATCGGGCCCAACACTGAAGCTTTCTTT. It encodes CASSQIGPNTEAFF.

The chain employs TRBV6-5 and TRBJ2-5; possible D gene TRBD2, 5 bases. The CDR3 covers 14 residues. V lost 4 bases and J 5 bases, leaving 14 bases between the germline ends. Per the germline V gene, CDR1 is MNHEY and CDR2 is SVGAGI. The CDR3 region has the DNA TGTGCCAGCAGTTCCTTCTGGGAGTTGGAGACCCAGTACTTC. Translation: CASSSFWELETQYF.

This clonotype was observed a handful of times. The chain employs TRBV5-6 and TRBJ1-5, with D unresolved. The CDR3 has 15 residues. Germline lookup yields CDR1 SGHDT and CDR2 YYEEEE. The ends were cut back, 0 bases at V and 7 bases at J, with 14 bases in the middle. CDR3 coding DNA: TGTGCCAGCAGCTTGGGGCCGCCCGGCGGACAGCCCCAGCATTTT. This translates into CASSLGPPGGQPQHF.

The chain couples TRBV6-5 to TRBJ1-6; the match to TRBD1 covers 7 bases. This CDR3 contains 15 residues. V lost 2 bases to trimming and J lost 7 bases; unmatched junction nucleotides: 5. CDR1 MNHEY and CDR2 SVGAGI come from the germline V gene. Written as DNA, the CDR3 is TGTGCCAGCAGTTACAGACAGGGTCTAAATTCACCCCTCCACTTT. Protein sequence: CASSYRQGLNSPLHF.

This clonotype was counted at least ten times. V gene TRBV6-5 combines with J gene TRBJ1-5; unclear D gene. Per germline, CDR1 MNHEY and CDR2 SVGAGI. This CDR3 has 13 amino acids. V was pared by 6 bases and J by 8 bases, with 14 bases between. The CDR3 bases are TGTGCCAGCAGCCCCGGGCGCGGGGAGCCCCAGCATTTT. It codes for CASSPGRGEPQHF.

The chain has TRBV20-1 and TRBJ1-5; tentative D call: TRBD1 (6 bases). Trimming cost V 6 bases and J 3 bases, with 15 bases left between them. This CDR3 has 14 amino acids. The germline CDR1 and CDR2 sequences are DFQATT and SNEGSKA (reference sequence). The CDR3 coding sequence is TGCAGTGCGGTTGAGGGGGAATTCAATCAGCCCCAGCATTTT. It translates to CSAVEGEFNQPQHF.